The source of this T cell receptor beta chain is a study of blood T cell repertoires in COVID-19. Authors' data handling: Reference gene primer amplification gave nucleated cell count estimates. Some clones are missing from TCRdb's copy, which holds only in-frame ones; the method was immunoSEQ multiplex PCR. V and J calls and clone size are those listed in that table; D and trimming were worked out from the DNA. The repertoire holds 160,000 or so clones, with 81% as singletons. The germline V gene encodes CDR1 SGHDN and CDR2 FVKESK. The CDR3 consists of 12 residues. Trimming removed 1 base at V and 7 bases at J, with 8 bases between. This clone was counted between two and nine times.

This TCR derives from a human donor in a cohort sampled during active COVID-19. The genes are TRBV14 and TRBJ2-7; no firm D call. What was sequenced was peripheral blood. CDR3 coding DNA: TGTGCCAGCAGCCAAGCCTGGAGAGAGCAGTACTTC. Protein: CASSQAWREQYF.